This T cell receptor (beta chain) was sequenced in a study of blood T cell repertoires in COVID-19. As for the study in general: The United States, Italy and Spain were the sources of the acute and convalescent COVID-19 samples. The analysed material was cDNA or gDNA that came from T cells, B-cell-depleted T cells, or PBMCs.

In the authors' methods: The assay estimated nucleated cells by amplifying reference gene primers. Sequencing used immunoSEQ multiplex PCR; TCRdb keeps in-frame clones, though not all of them. The V and J calls and clone size come from that table; D and trimming were worked out from the DNA. The sample contains about 140,000 clones, over 75% of which appear only once. This CDR3 spans 15 amino acids. From germline, CDR1 is MNHEY and CDR2 SMNVEV (reference sequence). V dropped 2 bases and J dropped 2; count of bases not matched to a gene: 3. The chain uses TRBV27 and TRBJ2-5, with 9 bases aligning to TRBD2. This sequence was found in a man aged 45-65 years with acute or convalescent COVID-19. The sample comprised peripheral blood. The CDR3 coding sequence is TGTGCCAGCAGTTTACGCGGGAGGGGACAAGAGACCCAGTACTTC. This encodes CASSLRGRGQETQYF.